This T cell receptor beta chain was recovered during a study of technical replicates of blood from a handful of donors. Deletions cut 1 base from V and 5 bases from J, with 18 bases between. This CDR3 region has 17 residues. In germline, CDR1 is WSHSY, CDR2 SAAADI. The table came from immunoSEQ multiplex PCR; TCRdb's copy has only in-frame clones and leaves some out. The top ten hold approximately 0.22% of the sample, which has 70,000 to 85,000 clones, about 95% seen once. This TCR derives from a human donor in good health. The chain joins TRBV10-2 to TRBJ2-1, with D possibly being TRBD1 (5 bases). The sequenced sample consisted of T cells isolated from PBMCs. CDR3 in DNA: TGCGCCAGCAGTGAGTTTATGCTAGGGGCGACGAACAATGAGCAGTTCTTC. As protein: CASSEFMLGATNNEQFF.